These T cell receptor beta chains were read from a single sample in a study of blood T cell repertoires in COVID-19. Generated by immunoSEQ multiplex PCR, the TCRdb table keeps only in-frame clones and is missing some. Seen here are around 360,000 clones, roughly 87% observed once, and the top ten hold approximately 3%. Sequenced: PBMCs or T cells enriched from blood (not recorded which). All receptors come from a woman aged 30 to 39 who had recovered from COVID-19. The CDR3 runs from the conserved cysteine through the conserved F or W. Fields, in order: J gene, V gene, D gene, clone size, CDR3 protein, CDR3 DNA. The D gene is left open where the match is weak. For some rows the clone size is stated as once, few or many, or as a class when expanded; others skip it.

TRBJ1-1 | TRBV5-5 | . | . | CASTSWNSLNTEAFF | TGTGCCAGCACCTCATGGAACAGCTTGAACACTGAAGCTTTCTTT
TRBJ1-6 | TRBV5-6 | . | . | CASSSRGDIRPLHF | TGTGCCAGCAGCTCAAGGGGTGACATTCGCCCCCTCCACTTT
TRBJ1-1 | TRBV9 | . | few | CASSVMSGETEAFF | TGTGCCAGCAGCGTAATGTCAGGGGAAACTGAAGCTTTCTTT
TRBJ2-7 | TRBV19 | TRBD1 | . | CASSPGTGLDSYEQYF | TGTGCCAGTAGTCCAGGGACAGGCCTTGACTCCTACGAGCAGTACTTC
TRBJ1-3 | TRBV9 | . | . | CASSPTDYSGNTIYF | TGTGCCAGCAGCCCGACAGATTACTCTGGAAACACCATATATTTT
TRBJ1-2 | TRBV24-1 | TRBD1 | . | CATIRYGDRHPRGYTF | TGTGCCACCATTCGCTATGGGGACAGGCACCCGCGTGGCTACACCTTC
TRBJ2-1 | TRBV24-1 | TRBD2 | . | CATSDPHWREGGNEQFF | TGTGCCACCAGTGATCCCCATTGGCGGGAGGGTGGCAATGAGCAGTTCTTC
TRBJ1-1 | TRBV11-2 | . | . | CASSLGSRVNAEMNTEAFF | TGTGCCAGCAGCTTAGGTTCGCGGGTGAATGCCGAAATGAACACTGAAGCTTTCTTT
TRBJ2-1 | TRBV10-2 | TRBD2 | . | CASSDRASGGFYNEQFF | TGCGCCAGCAGTGATAGGGCTAGCGGGGGTTTTTACAATGAGCAGTTCTTC
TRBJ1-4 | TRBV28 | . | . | CASTSRKQGSNEKLFF | TGTGCCAGCACCTCAAGAAAGCAGGGAAGTAATGAAAAACTGTTTTTT
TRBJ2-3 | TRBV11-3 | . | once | CASSLDGLTQYF | TGTGCCAGCAGCTTAGATGGACTAACGCAGTATTTT
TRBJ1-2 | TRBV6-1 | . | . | CASSEDSYGYTF | TGTGCCAGCAGTGAAGACAGCTATGGCTACACCTTC
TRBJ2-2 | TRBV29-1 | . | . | CSGLDRPTGELFF | TGCAGCGGGCTGGACAGACCCACCGGGGAGCTGTTTTTT
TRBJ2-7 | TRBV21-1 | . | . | CASSTWTGGSYEQYF | TGTGCCAGCAGCACGTGGACAGGTGGCTCCTACGAGCAGTACTTC
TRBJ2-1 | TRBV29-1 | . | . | CSVEGLLLNEQFF | TGCAGCGTTGAGGGACTGCTCTTAAATGAGCAGTTCTTC
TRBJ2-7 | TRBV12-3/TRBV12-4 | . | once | CASSRGTYEQYF | TGTGCCAGCAGCCGCGGTACCTACGAGCAGTACTTC
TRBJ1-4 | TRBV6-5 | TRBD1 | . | CASSLGTGANEKLFF | TGTGCCAGCAGCCTAGGGACAGGCGCTAATGAAAAACTGTTTTTT
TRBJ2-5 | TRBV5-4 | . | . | CASSAPSAQETQYF | TGTGCCAGCAGCGCCCCTAGCGCCCAAGAGACCCAGTACTTC
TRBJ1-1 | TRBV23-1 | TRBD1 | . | CASSPRQGRNTEAFF | TGCGCCAGCAGTCCTAGACAGGGAAGGAACACTGAAGCTTTCTTT
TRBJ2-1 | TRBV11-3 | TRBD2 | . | CASSERLAGDYNEQFF | TGTGCCAGCAGCGAAAGACTAGCGGGGGATTACAATGAGCAGTTCTTC
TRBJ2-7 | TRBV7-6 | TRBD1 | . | CASSFLRDRGLYEQYF | TGTGCCAGCAGCTTCCTCCGGGACAGGGGGCTCTACGAGCAGTACTTC
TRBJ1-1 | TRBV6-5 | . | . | CASSYNTAYTEAFF | TGTGCCAGCAGTTACAATACCGCGTACACTGAAGCTTTCTTT
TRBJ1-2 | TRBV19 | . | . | CASSIETSLYGYTF | TGTGCCAGTAGTATAGAGACAAGCCTCTATGGCTACACCTTC
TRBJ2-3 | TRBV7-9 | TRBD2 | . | CASSLLGLAGGRFPDTQYF | TGTGCCAGCAGCTTACTGGGACTAGCGGGGGGGCGGTTCCCAGATACGCAGTATTTT
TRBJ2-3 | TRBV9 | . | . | CASSSFQGRYTDTQYF | TGTGCCAGCAGCTCATTCCAGGGGCGATACACAGATACGCAGTATTTT
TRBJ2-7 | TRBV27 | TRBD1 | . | CASRTGTGSYEQYF | TGTGCCAGCAGAACCGGGACAGGGAGCTACGAGCAGTACTTC
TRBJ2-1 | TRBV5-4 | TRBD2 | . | CASSSGTGLAGYNEQFF | TGTGCCAGCAGCTCGGGGACGGGACTAGCGGGTTACAATGAGCAGTTCTTC
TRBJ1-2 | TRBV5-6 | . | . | CASSLNRLSTHGYTF | TGTGCCAGCAGCCTTAACAGGTTGAGTACCCATGGCTACACCTTC
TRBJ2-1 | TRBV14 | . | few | CASSQDGGARGNEQFF | TGTGCCAGCAGCCAAGATGGCGGGGCAAGGGGCAATGAGCAGTTCTTC
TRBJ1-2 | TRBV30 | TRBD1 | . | CAWGTGQAIYGYTF | TGTGCCTGGGGAACCGGACAGGCGATTTATGGCTACACCTTC
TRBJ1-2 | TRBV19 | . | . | CASSREASRGGYTF | TGTGCCAGTAGTCGAGAAGCTTCGCGGGGTGGCTACACCTTC
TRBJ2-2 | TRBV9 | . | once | CASSVGAFANTGELFF | TGTGCCAGCAGCGTAGGGGCATTCGCGAACACCGGGGAGCTGTTTTTT
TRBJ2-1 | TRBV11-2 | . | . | CASSFQDNEQFF | TGTGCCAGCAGCTTTCAGGACAATGAGCAGTTCTTC
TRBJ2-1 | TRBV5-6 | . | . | CASSSLPNEQFF | TGTGCCAGCAGCTCCCTACCGAATGAGCAGTTCTTC
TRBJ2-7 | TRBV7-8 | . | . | CASSKVETRSYEQYF | TGTGCCAGCAGCAAAGTTGAGACACGATCCTACGAGCAGTACTTC
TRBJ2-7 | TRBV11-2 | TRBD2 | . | CASSASGTSGDEQYF | TGTGCCAGCAGCGCATCCGGGACTAGTGGTGACGAGCAGTACTTC
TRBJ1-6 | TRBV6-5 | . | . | CASRRQNPNSPLHF | TGTGCCAGCAGGAGACAAAATCCCAATTCACCCCTCCACTTT
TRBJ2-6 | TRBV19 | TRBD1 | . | CASSISGTGGSGANVLTF | TGTGCCAGTAGTATTTCCGGGACAGGGGGCTCTGGGGCCAACGTCCTGACTTTC
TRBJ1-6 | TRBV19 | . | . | CASSMGALNSPLHF | TGTGCCAGTAGTATGGGGGCCCTGAATTCACCCCTCCACTTT
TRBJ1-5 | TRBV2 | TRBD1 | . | CASGIEGANQPQHF | TGTGCCAGCGGGATCGAGGGGGCAAATCAGCCCCAGCATTTT
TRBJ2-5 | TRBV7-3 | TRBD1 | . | CASSRDSNPIETQYF | TGTGCCAGCAGCAGGGACAGTAACCCTATAGAGACCCAGTACTTC
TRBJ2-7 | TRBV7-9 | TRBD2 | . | CASSLIMGLAAYEQYF | TGTGCCAGCAGCTTAATAATGGGACTAGCGGCCTACGAGCAGTACTTC
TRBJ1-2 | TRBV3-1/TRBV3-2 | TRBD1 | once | CASRTSRQGANYGYTF | TGTGCCAGCAGAACCTCACGACAGGGGGCAAACTATGGCTACACCTTC
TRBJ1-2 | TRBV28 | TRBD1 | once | CASSLGQGVGYTF | TGTGCCAGCAGTTTAGGACAGGGTGTTGGCTACACCTTC
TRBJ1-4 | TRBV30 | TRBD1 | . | CAWSRQGVEKLFF | TGTGCCTGGAGTAGACAGGGGGTTGAAAAACTGTTTTTT
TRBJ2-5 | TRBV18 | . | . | CASSPGGNGRGRETQYF | TGTGCCAGCTCACCAGGGGGTAACGGGAGAGGGCGAGAGACCCAGTACTTC
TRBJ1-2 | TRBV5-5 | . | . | CASSPEMINSGYTF | TGTGCCAGCAGCCCTGAGATGATAAATTCGGGCTACACCTTC
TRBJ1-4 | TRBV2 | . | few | CASSDGGMGEKLFF | TGTGCCAGCAGTGACGGGGGAATGGGTGAAAAACTGTTTTTT
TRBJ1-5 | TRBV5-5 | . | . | CASSQLRDNMVPNQPQHF | TGTGCCAGCAGCCAACTCCGGGACAACATGGTCCCCAATCAGCCCCAGCATTTT
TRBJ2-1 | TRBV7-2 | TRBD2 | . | CASSFGLAGDFEQFF | TGTGCCAGCAGCTTTGGACTAGCGGGAGATTTTGAGCAGTTCTTC
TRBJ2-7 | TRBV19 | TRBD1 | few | CASSIGQGYEQYF | TGTGCCAGTAGTATAGGACAGGGATACGAGCAGTACTTC
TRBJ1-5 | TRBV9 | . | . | CASSVAAGILNQPQHF | TGTGCCAGCAGCGTAGCTGCAGGGATCCTAAACCAGCCCCAGCATTTT
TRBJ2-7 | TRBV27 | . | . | CASSLGRGVSYEQYF | TGTGCCAGCAGTTTAGGCAGGGGGGTCTCCTACGAGCAGTACTTC
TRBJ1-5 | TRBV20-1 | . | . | CSASDGNQPQHF | TGCAGTGCTAGTGACGGCAATCAGCCCCAGCATTTT
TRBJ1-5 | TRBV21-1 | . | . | CASSNPGQGLIQPQHF | TGTGCCAGCAGCAATCCGGGACAGGGCTTAATTCAGCCCCAGCATTTT
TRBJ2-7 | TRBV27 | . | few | CASSLSRPMEQYF | TGTGCCAGCAGTTTATCGAGGCCGATGGAGCAGTACTTC
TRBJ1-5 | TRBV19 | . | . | CASSIIGLVDQPQHF | TGTGCCAGTAGTATAATAGGCCTAGTAGATCAGCCCCAGCATTTT